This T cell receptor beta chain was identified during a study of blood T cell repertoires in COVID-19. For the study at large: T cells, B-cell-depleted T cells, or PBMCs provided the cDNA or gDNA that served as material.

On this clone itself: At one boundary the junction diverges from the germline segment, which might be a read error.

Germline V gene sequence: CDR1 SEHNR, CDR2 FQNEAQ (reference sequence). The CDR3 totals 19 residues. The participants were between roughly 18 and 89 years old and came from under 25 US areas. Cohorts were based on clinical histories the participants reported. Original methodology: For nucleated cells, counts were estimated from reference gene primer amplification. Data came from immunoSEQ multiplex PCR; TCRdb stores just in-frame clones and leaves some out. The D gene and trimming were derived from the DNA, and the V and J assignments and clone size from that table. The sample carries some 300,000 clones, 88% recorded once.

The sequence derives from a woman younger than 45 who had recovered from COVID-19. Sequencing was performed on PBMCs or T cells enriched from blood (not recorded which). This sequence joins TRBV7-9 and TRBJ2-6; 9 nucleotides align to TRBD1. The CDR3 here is CASSLVHRDRVYGANVLTF. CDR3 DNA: TGTGCCAGCAGTTTAGTCCACAGGGACAGGGTATATGGGGCCAACGTCCTGACTTTC.